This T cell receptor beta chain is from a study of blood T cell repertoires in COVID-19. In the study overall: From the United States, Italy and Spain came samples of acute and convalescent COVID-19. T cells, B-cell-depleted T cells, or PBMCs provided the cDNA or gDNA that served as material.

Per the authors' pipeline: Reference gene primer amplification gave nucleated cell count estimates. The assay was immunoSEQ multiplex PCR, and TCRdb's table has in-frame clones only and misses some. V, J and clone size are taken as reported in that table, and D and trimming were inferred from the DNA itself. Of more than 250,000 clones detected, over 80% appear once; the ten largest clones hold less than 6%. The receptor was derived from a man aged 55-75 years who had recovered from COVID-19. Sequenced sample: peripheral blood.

CDR3 region: CASTGPSGTNHSYNEQFF. CDR3 bases: TGTGCCAGCACCGGACCGTCCGGGACTAACCACTCCTACAATGAGCAGTTCTTC. The chain carries TRBV2 and TRBJ2-1; 7 nucleotides line up with TRBD2. CDR1 and CDR2 from the germline V gene are SNHLY and FYNNEI. The CDR3 sequence is 18 residues long. J gave up 0 bases and V 7 bases, and 15 bases lay outside the gene matches.